The table lists the clone carrying this TCR beta chain with a count of one. Assay: immunoSEQ multiplex PCR; the TCRdb copy retains only in-frame clones and omits some. The table has about 270,000 clones, approximately 88% seen once. Per germline, CDR1 MDHEN and CDR2 SYDVKM. The CDR3 covers 16 residues. V was pared by 5 bases and J by 4 bases, with 11 bases of the junction left unmatched. The entry originates in a study of blood T cell repertoires in COVID-19. The receptor comes from a human donor with COVID-19, enrolled during active disease. The donor label of this sample is uncertain. The chain carries TRBV28 and TRBJ1-2, with TRBD1 identical over 9 bases. Specimen: peripheral blood. The chain's CDR3 is CASSPPAGTGRYGYTF. The CDR3 DNA follows: TGTGCCAGCAGTCCCCCAGCCGGGACAGGGCGCTATGGCTACACCTTC.